The next 6 T cell receptor beta chains were all read from a single sample in a study of lymphopenia after photon versus proton radiotherapy. Measured with immunoSEQ multiplex PCR; TCRdb has only the in-frame clones, and not every one. The table lists fewer than 25,000 clones, roughly 90% of them singletons. The sample here was peripheral blood, taken from a patient treated with proton-based radiotherapy. These receptors came from a man of 80 years or more with esophageal cancer.

The chain joins TRBV7-9 to TRBJ2-7; 15 bases align to TRBD2. CDR3 length equals 16 residues. Per the germline V gene, CDR1 is SEHNR and CDR2 is FQNEAQ (reference sequence). J was trimmed by 4 bases and V by 5 bases; bases with no gene match: 6. The CDR3, as DNA: TGTGCCAGCAGCCCCCCCGGGACTAGCGGGAGGTACGAGCAGTACTTC. Its protein is CASSPPGTSGRYEQYF. Based on the CDR3 plus reference TRBV7-9 and TRBJ2-7, the full variable domain is DTGVSQNPRHKITKRGQNVTFRCDPISEHNRLYWYRQTLGQGPEFLTYFQNEAQLEKSRLLSDRFSAERPKGSFSTLEIQRTEQGDSAMYLCASSPPGTSGRYEQYFGPGTRLTVT.

V gene TRBV5-4 combines with J gene TRBJ2-3; TRBD1 matches 8 bases. This CDR3 is 15 amino acids long. Losses at the gene ends were 0 bases for V and 9 bases for J; bases not matched to a gene: 9. Germline CDR1 reads SGHNT; CDR2 reads YYREEE (reference sequence). The CDR3 sequence is CASSLGTGPWWTQYF. The CDR3 DNA sequence: TGTGCCAGCAGCTTGGGGACAGGGCCGTGGTGGACGCAGTATTTT.

V gene TRBV6-5 combines with J gene TRBJ1-3, with D unresolved. V was trimmed by 4 bases and J by 0 bases, leaving 7 bases between them. The germline gives CDR1 MNHEY, CDR2 SVGAGI. The CDR3 length is 14 residues. This chain's CDR3 is CASSSAPSGNTIYF. CDR3 coding DNA: TGTGCCAGCAGTTCGGCTCCCTCTGGAAACACCATATATTTT.

This chain uses TRBV29-1 with TRBJ2-3; TRBD1 matches at 8 bases. Germline V gene lookup returns CDR1 SQVTM and CDR2 ANQGSEA. The CDR3 covers 14 residues. After removal of 6 bases from V and 3 bases from J, the junction contained 8 bases not matched to a gene. The CDR3 reads CSVKDRVGTDTQYF. The CDR3 DNA reads as TGCAGCGTGAAGGACAGGGTCGGGACAGATACGCAGTATTTT.

This chain uses TRBV4-3 with TRBJ2-3; 7 nucleotides match TRBD1. The V segment lost 0 bases and the J segment 0 bases; nucleotides outside the gene matches: 9. This CDR3 is built from 18 residues. Germline CDR1 LGHNA, CDR2 YSLEER. This chain's CDR3 is CASSQDTKLGQSTDTQYF. As DNA, the CDR3 is TGCGCCAGCAGCCAAGATACCAAATTGGGACAGAGCACAGATACGCAGTATTTT.

V usage is TRBV10-3 and J usage is TRBJ2-1; tentative D call: TRBD2 (5 bases). Germline V lookup: CDR1 ENHRY, CDR2 SYGVKD. Trimming took off 9 bases at V and 11 bases at J, with 26 bases between the two ends. This CDR3 is built from 15 residues. The CDR3 loop is CAIGSLAVANVQQFF. The CDR3 region has the DNA TGTGCCATTGGAAGTCTAGCCGTCGCCAATGTTCAGCAGTTCTTC.